This TCR beta chain was sequenced during a study of vaccination and CD4 T cells after COVID-19. Study context: In the convalescent group, nasal swab PCR was SARS-CoV-2 positive; about nine cases were mild and one severe. Six males and four females constituted the convalescent cohort, two of whom were Hispanic. The study collected post-vaccine samples a median around 67 days after dose two, with a range of 14 to 241. Findings and caveats of the study: SARS-CoV-2-reactive clonotypes rose nonsignificantly, with the median going from approximately 21 to 40.

The trim removed 2 bases at V and 1 base at J, leaving 0 bases unmatched. The CDR3 is 15 residues long. Germline lookup yields CDR1 SNHLY and CDR2 FYNNEI. In TCRdb, the PCR reads were re-called with MiXCR into one record per CDR3 protein. Of 20,000 to 25,000 distinct CDR3 sequences listed, 50% to 60% were seen once; the top ten hold around 0.97%. A note on this clonotype: Its antigen remains unidentified.

This chain connects TRBV2 to TRBJ2-3; 10 nucleotides agree with TRBD2. This material consisted of CD4+ T cells from blood, taken before SARS-CoV-2 vaccination. The sequence was obtained from a human donor who had recovered from COVID-19. The CDR3 bases are TGTGCCAGCAGTGAAAGCGGGGGGGGCACAGATACGCAGTATTTT. It encodes CASSESGGGTDTQYF.